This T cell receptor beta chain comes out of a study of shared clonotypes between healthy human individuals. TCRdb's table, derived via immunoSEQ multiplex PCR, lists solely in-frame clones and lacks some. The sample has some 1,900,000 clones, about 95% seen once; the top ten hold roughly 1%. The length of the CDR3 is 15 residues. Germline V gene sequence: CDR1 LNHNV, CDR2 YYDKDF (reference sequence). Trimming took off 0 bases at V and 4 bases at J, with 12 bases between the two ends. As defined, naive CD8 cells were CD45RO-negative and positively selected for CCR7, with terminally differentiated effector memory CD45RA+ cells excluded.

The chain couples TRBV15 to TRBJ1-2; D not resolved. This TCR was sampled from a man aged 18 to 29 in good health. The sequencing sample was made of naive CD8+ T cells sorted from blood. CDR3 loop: CATSRDWEAGYGYTF. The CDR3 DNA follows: TGTGCCACCAGCAGAGATTGGGAGGCTGGCTATGGCTACACCTTC.